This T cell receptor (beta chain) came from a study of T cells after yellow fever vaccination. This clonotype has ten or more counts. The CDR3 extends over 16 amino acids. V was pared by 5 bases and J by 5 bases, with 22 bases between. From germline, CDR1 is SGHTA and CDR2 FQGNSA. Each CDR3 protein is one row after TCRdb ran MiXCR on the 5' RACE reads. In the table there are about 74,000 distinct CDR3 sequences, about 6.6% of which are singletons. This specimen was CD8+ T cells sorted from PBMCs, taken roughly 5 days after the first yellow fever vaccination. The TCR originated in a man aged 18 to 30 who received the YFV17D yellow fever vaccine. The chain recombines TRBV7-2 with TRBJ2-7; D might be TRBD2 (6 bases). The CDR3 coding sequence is TGTGCCAGCAGCATAGGGGTTGACGGGACTGCCAACGAGCAGTACTTC. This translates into CASSIGVDGTANEQYF.